A single sample is the source of the 24 T cell receptor beta chains below, sequenced in a study of blood T cells in healthy people across ages (dated by TCRdb to between 2015 and 2016). Libraries were made using 5' RACE. For sequencing, an Illumina HiSeq 2500 was employed. A second PCR of roughly 7 to 12 cycles was performed with a sample-barcoded 5' primer and a J-beta primer mix. TCRdb reprocessing: public reads trimmed at Q25 with fastp, clones called with MiXCR, in-frame beta chains kept. Duplicate CDR3 protein sequences are folded into a single record with the most common DNA and genes. The sample table lists hundreds of thousands of distinct CDR3 sequences, around 52% of them with a count of one. The leading ten clones occupy about 13% of the sample. The sequenced sample was blood. The origin of the receptors is an elderly woman in good health.

The rearrangement joins TRBV7-6 to TRBJ1-3, with a tentative D call TRBD1 (5 bases). CDR3 length: 18 residues. Trimming took off 0 bases at V and 0 bases at J, with 15 bases between the two ends. Per the germline V gene, CDR1 is SGHVS and CDR2 is FNYEAQ. CDR3 region: CASSLAPGGGLSGNTIYF. Here the CDR3 DNA reads TGTGCCAGCAGCTTAGCGCCGGGGGGGGGACTCTCTGGAAACACCATATATTTT.

This chain connects TRBV4-1 to TRBJ2-5; D not resolved. Germline values: CDR1 MGHRA, CDR2 YSYEKL. The CDR3 sequence is 15 residues long. V lost 0 bases, J lost 3 bases, and 11 bases lay in between. The chain's CDR3 is CASSQDWAVEETQYF. In nucleotides, the CDR3 is TGCGCCAGCAGCCAAGATTGGGCGGTTGAAGAGACCCAGTACTTC.

This clonotype has at least ten counts. The rearrangement joins TRBV29-1 to TRBJ1-2, with D possibly matching TRBD1 (5 bases). The CDR3 spans 14 residues. Germline V gene data show CDR1 as SQVTM and CDR2 as ANQGSEA. Trimming cost V 3 bases and J 6 bases, with 17 bases left between them. The CDR3 coding sequence is TGCAGCGTTGATGGTATGGTGAGGGGAGATGGCTACACCTTC. Protein sequence: CSVDGMVRGDGYTF.

The chain joins TRBV4-3 to TRBJ1-2, with a possible D match to TRBD1 (5 bases). This CDR3 region has 15 residues. The V and J ends lost 1 base and 5 bases respectively, with 14 bases between them. Germline V gene sequence: CDR1 LGHNA, CDR2 YSLEER. The DNA for the CDR3 is TGCGCCAGCAGCCAAGTCGAGACAGCGAGATATGGCTACACCTTC. It yields the protein CASSQVETARYGYTF.

Only a few counts were recorded for this clonotype. The genes are TRBV10-3 and TRBJ2-3; TRBD2 matches 10 bases. Trimming cost V 8 bases and J 3 bases; bases outside gene matches: 8. Germline CDR1 and CDR2: ENHRY and SYGVKD. CDR3 size: 15 residues. The CDR3 here is CAIGPTSGETDTQYF. The CDR3 DNA follows: TGTGCCATCGGGCCCACTAGCGGGGAAACAGATACGCAGTATTTT.

The CDR3 here is CASSEGLAGVRGWYF. CDR3 in DNA: TGTGCCAGCAGTGAGGGGCTAGCGGGAGTTAGGGGCTGGTACTTC. The chain uses TRBV2 and TRBJ2-5; 10 positions agree with TRBD2. CDR3 length: 15 amino acids. The germline gives CDR1 SNHLY, CDR2 FYNNEI. Trimming at V came to 3 bases and at J to 13 bases, leaving 14 bases not matched to a gene.

The rearrangement uses TRBV20-1 and TRBJ2-1; D not certain. Germline V gene lookup returns CDR1 DFQATT and CDR2 SNEGSKA (reference sequence). V was cut by 6 bases and J by 2 bases, with 11 bases left in between. This CDR3 region has 13 residues. As DNA, the CDR3 is TGCAGTGCCAGACGGCAGACCTACAATGAGCAGTTCTTC. It is translated as CSARRQTYNEQFF.

The chain is built from TRBV7-2 and TRBJ2-5; unclear D gene. Germline CDR1 SGHTA, CDR2 FQGNSA. Trimming removed 5 bases from V and 5 bases from J, with 12 bases in between. This CDR3 comprises 13 residues. This CDR3 is CASSPGPWETQYF. CDR3 coding DNA: TGTGCCAGCAGCCCCGGGCCGTGGGAGACCCAGTACTTC.

The chain is built from TRBV29-1 and TRBJ2-7, with TRBD2 matching over 13 bases. The junction had 10 bases not matched to a gene; V was cut back by 8 bases and J by 0 bases. The CDR3 is 16 residues long. Germline lookup yields CDR1 SQVTM and CDR2 ANQGSEA. CDR3 sequence (DNA): TGCAGCTTTGCGGGACTAGCGGGATTTGACTCCTACGAGCAGTACTTC. Translating gives CSFAGLAGFDSYEQYF.

This clonotype was picked up many times. The gene calls are TRBV27 and TRBJ2-1, with D uncertain. The CDR3 extends over 13 amino acids. CDR1 MNHEY and CDR2 SMNVEV come from the germline V gene (reference sequence). V gave up 1 base and J gave up 7 bases, with 8 bases separating them. The CDR3 sequence is CASSLFASNEQFF. The CDR3 DNA is TGTGCCAGCAGTTTATTCGCGAGTAATGAGCAGTTCTTC.

This chain connects TRBV5-1 to TRBJ1-1; D call uncertain. Trimming shortened V by 2 bases and J by 4 bases, and 12 bases separated the two germline ends. CDR3 length: 14 amino acids. The germline V gene has CDR1 SGHRS and CDR2 YFSETQ. As DNA, the CDR3 is TGCGCCAGCAGCTTTGGAACAACGAGCACTGAAGCTTTCTTT. It encodes CASSFGTTSTEAFF. The variable domain in full, completed from reference TRBV5-1 and TRBJ1-1, reads KAGVTQTPRYLIKTRGQQVTLSCSPISGHRSVSWYQQTPGQGLQFLFEYFSETQRNKGNFPGRFSGRQFSNSRSEMNVSTLELGDSALYLCASSFGTTSTEAFFGQGTRLTVV.

Notes on this clonotype: A much bigger clone sits one base away, suggesting this may be a read error. The CDR3 ends on some other residue instead of the conserved phenylalanine or tryptophan, so this is likely a read error. The chain carries TRBV12-3 or TRBV12-4 and TRBJ2-1, with 14 bases identical to TRBD2. V dropped 6 bases and J dropped 4; count of bases not matched to a gene: 5. The CDR3 is 16 amino acids. CDR3 region: CASRGLAGANYNEQFL. As DNA, the CDR3 is TGTGCCAGCAGGGGACTAGCGGGGGCCAATTACAATGAGCAGTTCTTA.

This clonotype was seen repeatedly, ten times or more. J is TRBJ2-3 and V is TRBV10-3; the D is unclear. The CDR3 totals 11 residues. Trimming took off 10 bases at V and 3 bases at J, with 8 bases between the two ends. Germline assignment: CDR1 ENHRY and CDR2 SYGVKD. In DNA, the CDR3 is TGTGCCACCAAACCGACAGATACGCAGTATTTT. Protein sequence: CATKPTDTQYF.

The chain couples TRBV14 to TRBJ2-5; a possible D gene is TRBD2 (5 bases). The end of the DNA aligns better with TRBJ2-7, so the J call may be wrong. Per germline, CDR1 SGHDN and CDR2 FVKESK. The CDR3 totals 14 residues. In nucleotides, the CDR3 is TGTGCCAGCAGTGGAGCGGATACATACTACGAGCAGTACTTC. It yields the protein CASSGADTYYEQYF.

This clonotype showed up many times. The J gene is TRBJ2-6, the V gene TRBV25-1; no definite D call. CDR3 length: 14 residues. V lost 5 bases, J lost 0 bases, and 5 bases lay in between. From germline, CDR1 is MGHDK and CDR2 SYGVNS. DNA of the CDR3: TGTGCCAGCAGTTACAGCTCTGGGGCCAACGTCCTGACTTTC. It yields the protein CASSYSSGANVLTF.

The chain couples TRBV7-9 to TRBJ2-3; D perhaps matches TRBD2 (6 bases). This CDR3 comprises 16 residues. V lost 5 bases to trimming and J lost 2 bases, with 17 bases between them. Per germline, CDR1 SEHNR and CDR2 FQNEAQ (reference sequence). DNA of the CDR3: TGTGCCAGCAGCCAAGGGATCGGACTAAACACAGATACGCAGTATTTT. It codes for CASSQGIGLNTDTQYF.

The CDR3 bases are TGTGCCAGCAGGGCTAGCGGGATGGGTGCAGATACGCAGTATTTT. Translated, it gives CASRASGMGADTQYF. The V gene is TRBV12-3 or TRBV12-4, the J gene TRBJ2-3; TRBD2 aligns across 9 bases. This CDR3 is 15 amino acids long. J lost 4 bases, V lost 6 bases, and 8 bases had no gene match.

The V call is TRBV24-1, the J call TRBJ2-1; D is perhaps TRBD1 (6 bases). The CDR3 runs to 14 residues. Trimming cost V 5 bases and J 4 bases, with 11 bases left between them. Germline lookup yields CDR1 KGHDR and CDR2 SFDVKD. The CDR3 is CATSVGGSYNEQFF. In DNA form, the CDR3 reads TGTGCCACCAGTGTTGGGGGCTCGTACAATGAGCAGTTCTTC.

This chain joins TRBV5-1 and TRBJ2-3; D is possibly TRBD2 (6 bases). Trimming removed 4 bases from V and 3 bases from J, with 12 bases in between. CDR3 size: 14 residues. The germline V gene encodes CDR1 SGHRS and CDR2 YFSETQ. The CDR3 DNA reads TGCGCCAGCAGCGTCGGGGGAGAAACAGATACGCAGTATTTT. Translated, it gives CASSVGGETDTQYF.

This clonotype was found a few times. The V and J genes are TRBV20-1 and TRBJ2-5; TRBD1 matches at 9 bases. Trimming cost V 3 bases and J 6 bases; bases outside gene matches: 8. The length of the CDR3 is 14 residues. The germline V gene encodes CDR1 DFQATT and CDR2 SNEGSKA (reference sequence). CDR3 nucleotides: TGCAGTGCTAGGTGGGACAGGGATGGGAAGACCCAGTACTTC. Protein sequence: CSARWDRDGKTQYF.

The J gene is TRBJ2-5, the V gene TRBV15; TRBD2 is a possible D gene (6 bases). The CDR3 is 15 residues long. CDR1 is LNHNV and CDR2 is YYDKDF in the germline V gene (reference sequence). Trimming cost V 0 bases and J 1 base, with 9 bases left between them. Here the CDR3 DNA reads TGTGCCACCAGCAGAGATGCGGGGCCCCAAGAGACCCAGTACTTC. Translated: CATSRDAGPQETQYF.

This chain connects TRBV7-2 to TRBJ1-1; D unclear. V was clipped by 5 bases and J by 4 bases, with 17 bases between them. The CDR3 extends over 15 amino acids. Looked up from germline, CDR1 is SGHTA and CDR2 is FQGNSA. This chain's CDR3 is CASSLLANVGTEAFF. Here the CDR3 DNA reads TGTGCCAGCAGCCTCCTGGCCAACGTTGGCACTGAAGCTTTCTTT.

This clonotype showed up many times. V gene TRBV10-1 combines with J gene TRBJ2-3; 7 nucleotides match TRBD2. Germline lookup yields CDR1 WNHNN and CDR2 SYGVQD (reference sequence). The CDR3 consists of 15 residues. With 2 bases clipped from V and 2 bases from J, the junction kept 4 bases outside the gene matches. CDR3 bases: TGCGCCAGCAGTGAGAGGCAGCGGGACACAGATACGCAGTATTTT. Its translation: CASSERQRDTDTQYF.

Concerning this clonotype: This sequence may be a read error, since a much larger clone differs from it by one base. The chain has TRBV3-1 and TRBJ1-2, with 8 nucleotides matching TRBD1. Germline V lookup: CDR1 LGHDT, CDR2 YNNKEL (reference sequence). This CDR3 has 16 residues. The CDR3 loop reads CAGSHGQGFPNYGYTF. The DNA for the CDR3 is TGTGCCGGCAGTCATGGACAGGGATTCCCTAACTATGGCTACACCTTC.